Given below is one TCR beta chain in context. Its specificity is unknown. V dropped 11 bases and J dropped 2 bases, with 12 bases sitting between them. The CDR3 length is 12 residues. CDR1 and CDR2 from the germline V gene are MDHEN and SYDVKM. This specimen belongs to a study of T cell responses to AZD1222 COVID-19 vaccine. Study-wide results and caveats: Researchers took repertoire samples only after the peak T cell response had come. It was only a handful of AZD1222 recipients who were seropositive at baseline. Rises in breadth and depth of Spike-specific TCRs came after two AZD1222 doses. Donors were largely white British and mainly female; clonal diversity was possibly underestimated.

Using immunoSEQ multiplex PCR, the repertoire was profiled, and TCRdb retains in-frame clones only, with some absent. The sample consists of more than 150,000 clones, about nine tenths of them appearing once. This TCR was sampled from an adult who received the AZD1222 COVID-19 vaccine. Here the sequenced sample was peripheral blood, taken 28 days after the second AZD1222 dose. The V and J genes are TRBV28 and TRBJ1-2; D remains unclear. The CDR3 here is CAEGGQNYGYTF. The CDR3 region has the DNA TGTGCCGAAGGAGGGCAAAACTATGGCTACACCTTC.